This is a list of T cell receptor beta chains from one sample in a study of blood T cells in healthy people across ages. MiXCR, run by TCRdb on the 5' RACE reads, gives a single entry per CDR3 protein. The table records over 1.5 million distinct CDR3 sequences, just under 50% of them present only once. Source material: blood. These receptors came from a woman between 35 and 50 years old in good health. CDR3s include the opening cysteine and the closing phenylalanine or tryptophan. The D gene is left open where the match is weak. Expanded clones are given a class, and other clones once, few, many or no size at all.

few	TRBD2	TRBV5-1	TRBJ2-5	TGCGCCAGCGACAGCGGGGCAGGAGAGACCCAGTACTTC	CASDSGAGETQYF
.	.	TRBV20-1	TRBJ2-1	TGCAGTGCTCCCCTTACCGGGAGAAATGAGCAGTTCTTC	CSAPLTGRNEQFF
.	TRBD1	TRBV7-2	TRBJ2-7	TGTGCCAGCAGCGTACAGGGGGCGACCTACGAGCAGTACTTC	CASSVQGATYEQYF
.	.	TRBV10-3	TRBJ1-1	TGTGCCATCAGTCCGCACGGGGGGACTGAAGCTTTCTTT	CAISPHGGTEAFF
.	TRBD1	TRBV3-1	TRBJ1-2	TGTGCCAGCAGCCAATCCGGGGGACGACAGGGACTCTATGGCTACGCCTTC	CASSQSGGRQGLYGYAF
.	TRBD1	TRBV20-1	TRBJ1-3	TGCAGTGCTCAAAAGACAGGGTCTGGAAACACCATATATTTT	CSAQKTGSGNTIYF
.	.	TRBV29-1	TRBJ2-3	TGCAGCGTTGGGGCCAGGTGGGGCACAGATACGCAGTATTTT	CSVGARWGTDTQYF
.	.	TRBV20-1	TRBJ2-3	TGCAGTGCTAGCGGAAAGACTAGAAGCACAGATACGCAGTATTTT	CSASGKTRSTDTQYF
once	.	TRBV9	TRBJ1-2	TGTGCCAGCAGCGATAGTCCCGGGGACTGTGGCCACACCTTC	CASSDSPGDCGHTF
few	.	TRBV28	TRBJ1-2	TGTGCTACCAGCGTGCCCAAGTTGTATGGCTACACCTTC	CATSVPKLYGYTF
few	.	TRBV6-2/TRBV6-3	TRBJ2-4	TGTGCCAGCAGTTACGCCATGACGAGCACCCTAGCCAAAAACATTCAGTACTTC	CASSYAMTSTLAKNIQYF
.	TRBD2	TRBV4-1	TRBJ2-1	TGCGCCAGCAGCCAAGTGACTCTAGCGGGGGGAGACAATGAGCAGTTCTTC	CASSQVTLAGGDNEQFF
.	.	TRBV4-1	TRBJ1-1	TGCGCCAGCAGTTCGATCCAGGGAAGGAGTACGAACACTGAAGCTTTCTTT	CASSSIQGRSTNTEAFF
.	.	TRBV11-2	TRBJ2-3	TGTGCCAGCAGCATTAACGGGGATACGCAGTATTTT	CASSINGDTQYF
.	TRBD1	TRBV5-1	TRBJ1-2	TGCGCCAGCAGCTCTCAACAGGGGGTTAACCATGGCTACACCTTC	CASSSQQGVNHGYTF
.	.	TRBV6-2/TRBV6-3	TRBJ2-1	TGTGCCAGCAGTTCGACTACCTATGAGCAGTTCTTC	CASSSTTYEQFF
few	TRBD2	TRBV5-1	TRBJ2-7	TGCGCCACCAAACTAGCGGGGGACGACGAGCAGTACTTC	CATKLAGDDEQYF
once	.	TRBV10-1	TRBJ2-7	TGCGCCAGCAGTGAAAATCAGGTTTCCTACGAGCAGTACTTC	CASSENQVSYEQYF
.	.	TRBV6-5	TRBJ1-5	TGTGCCAGCAGTTACTCTCCCATGTGGGGCAATCAGCCCCAGCATTTT	CASSYSPMWGNQPQHF
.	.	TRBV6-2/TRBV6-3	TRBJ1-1	TGTGCCAGCAGTTACGGATGGGGTCGCACTGAAGCTTTCTTT	CASSYGWGRTEAFF
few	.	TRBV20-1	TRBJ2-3	TGCAGTGCTCCCCGGGGAGCCACAGATACGCAGTATTTT	CSAPRGATDTQYF
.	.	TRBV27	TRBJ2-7	TGTGCCAGCAGTCCATCCTCTGGGGAGACAGCGAAGCACGAGCAGTACTTC	CASSPSSGETAKHEQYF
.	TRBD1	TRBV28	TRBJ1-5	TGTGCCAGCATTAGCGGGGACAGCCACAATCAGCCCCAGCATTTT	CASISGDSHNQPQHF
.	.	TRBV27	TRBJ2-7	TGTGCCAGCAGTTTATATGGGGAGGACGAGCAGTACTTC	CASSLYGEDEQYF
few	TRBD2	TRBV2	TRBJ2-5	TGTGCCAGCAGTGATGGGGGGGAGTACCAAGAGACCCAGTACTTC	CASSDGGEYQETQYF
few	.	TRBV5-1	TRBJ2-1	TGCGCCAGCAGCTTATCTACCCATAGCTCCTACAATGAGCAGTTCTTC	CASSLSTHSSYNEQFF
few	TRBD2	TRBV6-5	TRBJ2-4	TGTGCCAGCAGTTGCTCGAGTAGCGGGGGGGCCAAAAACATTCAGTACTTC	CASSCSSSGGAKNIQYF
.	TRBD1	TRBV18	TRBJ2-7	TGTGCCAGCTCACCACCTGGAAAGGGGGCTTACGAGCAGTACTTC	CASSPPGKGAYEQYF
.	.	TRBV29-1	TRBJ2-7	TGCAGCGGGAGGGGTGGACGCGAGCAGTACTTC	CSGRGGREQYF
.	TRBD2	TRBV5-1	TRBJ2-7	TGCGCCAGCAGCTTGAGCGGGGTGTCATCCGAGCAGTACTTC	CASSLSGVSSEQYF
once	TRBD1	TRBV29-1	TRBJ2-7	TGCAGCTCGGACAGGGCCTACAATGAGCAGTACTTC	CSSDRAYNEQYF